This T cell receptor beta chain was recovered during a study of blood T cell repertoires in COVID-19 (dated by TCRdb to about 2020). For context, the study as a whole: The collaborator samples originated in the United States, Italy and Spain and spanned the acute and convalescent phases of COVID-19. Sample metadata almost always included a de-identified subject ID, COVID-19 status, age in years and sex. The dataset comprised deeply sampled blood TCRbeta repertoires from subjects exposed to, actively infected with, or recovered from COVID-19. The samples were drawn from two sources: the first 160 participants of the ongoing ImmuneRACE study, and 1,254 subjects contributed by 6 global collaborators. HLA class I and class II types, where available, came from metadata supplied by the sample provider rather than from assay-based typing. The repertoires were released in a freely available public database meant as a resource for research on the immune response to SARS-CoV-2. The material from the prospective study consisted of cDNA or gDNA derived from T cells, B-cell-depleted T cells, or PBMCs. Broader findings and caveats from the paper: How much clinical and demographic metadata was included differed by source and by participant, and the metadata was provided uncurated.

TCRbeta CDR3 regions were amplified from genomic DNA using the immunoSEQ Assay, a bias-controlled multiplex PCR. On the study's bioinformatics: Within the assay, amplification of reference gene primers was used to estimate how many nucleated cells each sample contained. To quantify the absolute abundance of each unique TCRbeta CDR3 rearrangement, sequence reads were collapsed and filtered. For each sample, productive Simpson clonality was calculated as the square root of Simpson's diversity index across productive rearrangements. As stored in TCRdb, this immuneACCESS dataset retains in-frame rearrangements with V and J assigned. A fraction of the clones does not appear; measured against another copy, unresolved V genes explain less than half of the discrepancy, and the remainder lacks a known reason. Clone size and V and J calls were adopted from that table, with D and trimming inferred from the DNA. The sample table lists more than 200,000 clones, less than 90% of them with a count of one. Of the sample, approximately 2% falls within the top ten clones.

Collaborating institutions collected whole blood in K2EDTA tubes following their own protocols. Collaborator samples were shipped for TCRbeta analysis as frozen whole blood, isolated PBMCs, or DNA extracted from either sample type. Germline trimming amounts to 6 bases on V and 3 bases on J, with 7 as the count of junction bases outside the gene matches. From the germline V gene, CDR1 is WSHSY and CDR2 is SAAADI. The CDR3 spans 15 residues, from the cysteine through the phenylalanine. Only CDR3 DNA is held: 45 bases, read in frame from base 1. Remarks on this clone: The specificity of this receptor is unknown. No much larger clone exists at a distance of one base, and base qualities are not known.

Sequenced sample: peripheral blood. This TCR was sampled from a man younger than 40 with active or convalescent COVID-19. This sequence uses TRBV10-2 and TRBJ2-7, and 11 junction bases match TRBD1. The CDR3: CASREPGQGGYEQYF. The DNA reads TGCGCCAGCAGAGAACCGGGACAGGGGGGCTACGAGCAGTACTTC.